This TCR beta chain is drawn from a study of Ad26.COV2.S vaccination and SARS-CoV-2 variants. Study details: Intramuscular Ad26.COV2.S doses were given once or twice, 56 days apart. The study, taken as a whole, reports: After vaccination, substantial breadth of spike-specific CD8+ and CD4+ responses was reported. Vaccine recipients and placebo recipients showed similar non-spike TCR breadth.

Concerning this clone: The antigen is not known. A junction boundary mismatches the germline segment, possibly from a read error.

Indicated treatment: some 20 received Ad26.COV2.S at low or high dose, single or two shots; about five received placebo; per-sample allocation not given. It was on day 63 after the first vaccine or placebo injection that samples were taken. Based in Boston, the donor was an adult of 18-55 years. Sequencing was performed with immunoSEQ multiplex PCR; in TCRdb, only in-frame clones are kept and a portion is missing. In the table there are 320,000 or so clones, approximately 87% of which are singletons. The specimen was peripheral blood, collected in a trial of Ad26.COV2.S vaccine versus placebo. This TCR came from a person aged 18-60 years who received the Ad26.COV2.S COVID-19 vaccine or a placebo.

The CDR3 reads CATSDLSAGQGVVF. The CDR3 DNA reads as TGTGCCACCAGTGATTTATCGGCGGGGCAGGGAGTTGTCTTC. V gene TRBV24-1 combines with J gene TRBJ2-4, with D perhaps TRBD2 (6 bases). Germline CDR1 KGHDR, CDR2 SFDVKD. The CDR3 sequence is 14 residues long.